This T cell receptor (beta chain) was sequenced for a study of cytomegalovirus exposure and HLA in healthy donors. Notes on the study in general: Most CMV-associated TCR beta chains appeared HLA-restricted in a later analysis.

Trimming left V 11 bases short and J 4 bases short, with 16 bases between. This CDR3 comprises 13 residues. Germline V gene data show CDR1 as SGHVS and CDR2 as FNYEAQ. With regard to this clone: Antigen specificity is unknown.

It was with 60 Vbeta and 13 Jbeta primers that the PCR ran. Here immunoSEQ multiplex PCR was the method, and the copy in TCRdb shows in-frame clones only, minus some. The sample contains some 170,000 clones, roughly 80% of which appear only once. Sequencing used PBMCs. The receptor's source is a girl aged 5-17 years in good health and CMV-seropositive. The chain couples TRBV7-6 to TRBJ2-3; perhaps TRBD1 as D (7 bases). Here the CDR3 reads CAVRGAEADTQYF. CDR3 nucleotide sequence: TGTGCCGTCAGGGGGGCGGAGGCAGATACGCAGTATTTT.